The 11 T cell receptor beta chains given below trace back to one sample, sequenced in a study of blood T cell repertoires in COVID-19. Libraries were prepared by immunoSEQ multiplex PCR; TCRdb keeps only in-frame clonotypes and omits some of them. The sample holds fewer than 300,000 clones, 65% to 85% seen once. Sample: peripheral blood. These receptors came from a person aged 70 to 85 with COVID-19, enrolled during active disease.

The V and J genes are TRBV11-2 and TRBJ2-7; 8 nucleotides align to TRBD1. The length of the CDR3 is 13 residues. From germline, CDR1 is SGHAT and CDR2 FQNNGV. J lost 7 bases, V lost 3 bases, and 5 bases had no gene match. CDR3 coding DNA: TGTGCCAGCAGCTTGGACAGGGCCAGGGAGCAGTACTTC. Amino acid sequence: CASSLDRAREQYF.

This clone was counted between two and nine times. V gene TRBV25-1 combines with J gene TRBJ2-3; 9 bases are a match to TRBD2. Germline V gives CDR1 MGHDK, CDR2 SYGVNS. Trimming at V came to 2 bases and at J to 4 bases, leaving 4 bases not matched to a gene. This CDR3 region has 15 residues. The CDR3 DNA follows: TGTGCCAGCAGTGAAGCTGGCGGGAGGGCAGATACGCAGTATTTT. Translated: CASSEAGGRADTQYF.

This clone has just one count. This chain connects TRBV2 to TRBJ2-5; D is perhaps TRBD2 (5 bases). This CDR3 has 13 residues. Per germline, CDR1 SNHLY and CDR2 FYNNEI. Trimming stripped 6 bases from V and 5 bases from J, with 13 bases between. CDR3 protein: CASRADLQETQYF. CDR3 nucleotides: TGTGCCAGCAGAGCGGACTTACAGGAGACCCAGTACTTC.

The genes are TRBV6-5 and TRBJ2-7; a possible D gene is TRBD2 (6 bases). The V end lost 6 bases, the J end lost 3 bases, and 18 bases lay between the germline ends. This CDR3 spans 15 amino acids. Germline V gene sequence: CDR1 MNHEY, CDR2 SVGAGI. The CDR3 nucleotides read TGTGCCAGCAGCGGGTCCGGGACGGGACTCTACGAGCAGTACTTC. Protein: CASSGSGTGLYEQYF.

The chain is built from TRBV13 and TRBJ1-2; 11 nucleotides match TRBD1. This CDR3 is built from 16 residues. V gave up 5 bases and J gave up 4 bases; unmatched junction bases: 9. CDR1 is PRHDT, CDR2 FYEKMQ, per germline (reference sequence). For the CDR3, the DNA is TGTGCCAGCAGCACGGACAGGGGGCGGGTTTCCTATGGCTACACCTTC. Its translation is CASSTDRGRVSYGYTF.

The V gene is TRBV30, the J gene TRBJ2-5; perhaps TRBD2 as D (7 bases). The CDR3 is 13 amino acids. The V gene lost 5 bases and the J gene lost 5 bases, with 15 bases spanning the gap. The V gene's germline CDR1 is GTSNPN and CDR2 SVGIG (reference sequence). CDR3 loop: CAWGGAARETQYF. The CDR3 DNA reads TGTGCCTGGGGGGGGGCCGCCCGGGAGACCCAGTACTTC.

This clone was seen only a few times. The rearrangement links TRBV29-1 to TRBJ2-1, with D hard to call. V was pared by 5 bases and J by 0 bases, with 11 bases between. CDR1 and CDR2 (germline): SQVTM, ANQGSEA. CDR3 size: 14 residues. Written as DNA, the CDR3 is TGCAGCGTTCGCCTTCCTAACTCCTACAATGAGCAGTTCTTC. Its protein product is CSVRLPNSYNEQFF.

This clone was recorded a few times. The chain links TRBV10-3 to TRBJ1-5; 7 bases are a match to TRBD1. The CDR3 covers 13 residues. Losses at the gene ends were 7 bases for V and 2 bases for J; bases not matched to a gene: 2. The germline gives CDR1 ENHRY, CDR2 SYGVKD. The CDR3 reads CAIKGTGNQPQHF. CDR3 in DNA: TGTGCCATCAAAGGGACAGGCAATCAGCCCCAGCATTTT.

The genes are TRBV5-1 and TRBJ2-3; the D is unclear. The CDR3 is 13 residues long. CDR1 and CDR2 from the germline V gene are SGHRS and YFSETQ. With 1 base removed from V and 5 bases from J, the gap between germline ends came to 8 bases. This CDR3 reads CASSLTAGDTQYF. The CDR3 DNA follows: TGCGCCAGCAGCTTGACCGCAGGAGATACGCAGTATTTT.

This clone was counted a single time. V gene TRBV5-1 combines with J gene TRBJ1-2; tentative D call: TRBD1 (6 bases). V shed 4 bases and J shed 3 bases, with 16 bases lying between them. CDR3 length equals 15 residues. CDR1 SGHRS and CDR2 YFSETQ come from the germline V gene. Here the CDR3 DNA reads TGCGCCAGCAGCCTCATCCAGGGGCTGGACTATGGCTACACCTTC. Its protein product is CASSLIQGLDYGYTF.

J is TRBJ1-5 and V is TRBV6-5, with TRBD1 identical over 9 bases. V shed 2 bases and J 7 bases; nucleotides not matched to a gene: 3. CDR1 and CDR2 (germline): MNHEY, SVGAGI. CDR3 size: 14 residues. The DNA for the CDR3 is TGTGCCAGCAGTTACGGGACAGGGCAACAGCCCCAGCATTTT. This translates into CASSYGTGQQPQHF.